The 28 T cell receptor beta chains given below trace back to one sample, sequenced in a study of blood T cells in healthy people across ages (dated by TCRdb to the mid-2010s). To prepare the library, 5' RACE was applied. TCRdb names Illumina HiSeq 2500 as the instrument used. A second PCR of about 6 to 12 cycles was run with a J-beta primer mix and a sample-barcoded 5' primer. Starting from the raw public reads, TCRdb applied fastp trimming at Q25, assembled clones with MiXCR and retained in-frame beta chains. Identical CDR3 proteins give one entry, which carries the most common genes and DNA. This sample lists about 670,000 distinct CDR3 sequences; approximately 40% were detected once. Of the sample, around 30% is held by the ten largest clones. The sample was blood. The receptors were sampled from an elderly man in good health.

The V call is TRBV6-2 or TRBV6-3, the J call TRBJ2-7, with D possibly being TRBD2 (5 bases). The CDR3 is 15 amino acids. Germline CDR1 is MNHEY and CDR2 is SVGEGT. Trimming left V 1 base short and J 4 bases short, with 14 bases between. CDR3 nucleotide sequence: TGTGCCAGCAGTTACTTAAGGACCGGCGGGTACGAGCAGTACTTC. This encodes CASSYLRTGGYEQYF.

This clonotype was seen at least ten times. The V and J genes are TRBV12-3 or TRBV12-4 and TRBJ1-2; D ambiguous. Trimming cost V 5 bases and J 4 bases, with 11 bases left between them. The CDR3 has 13 residues. CDR3 sequence (DNA): TGTGCCAGCAGTGCCGCGGCCTCCTATGGCTACACCTTC. Its translation is CASSAAASYGYTF.

The rearrangement uses TRBV6-4 and TRBJ2-1; TRBD1 matches 11 bases. Trimming cost V 6 bases and J 8 bases; bases outside gene matches: 3. CDR3 length equals 13 residues. Germline-derived CDR1 and CDR2 are MRHNA and SNTAGT. CDR3 loop: CASSRGQGDEQFF. The DNA of the CDR3 is TGTGCCAGCAGCCGGGGACAGGGGGATGAGCAGTTCTTC.

The rearrangement uses TRBV7-2 and TRBJ2-5; tentatively, D is TRBD2 (6 bases). The ends were cut back, 4 bases at V and 5 bases at J, with 20 bases in the middle. In germline, CDR1 is SGHTA, CDR2 FQGNSA. The CDR3 sequence is 16 residues long. CDR3 protein: CASSYEPAGVGETQYF. CDR3 nucleotide sequence: TGTGCCAGCAGCTACGAACCAGCGGGCGTTGGGGAGACCCAGTACTTC.

The chain carries TRBV24-1 and TRBJ2-1; 14 bases line up with TRBD2. Trimming cost V 4 bases and J 4 bases; bases outside gene matches: 5. Germline assignment: CDR1 KGHDR and CDR2 SFDVKD. The length of the CDR3 is 17 residues. The DNA for the CDR3 is TGTGCCACCAGTGAACTCGGACTAGCGGGAGGATACAATGAGCAGTTCTTC. As protein: CATSELGLAGGYNEQFF.

With respect to this clonotype: This could be a read error, since a much larger clone is one nucleotide away. J is TRBJ2-5 and V is TRBV24-1; either TRBD1 or TRBD2 may supply D (5 bases each). The CDR3 is 16 amino acids. Germline assignment: CDR1 KGHDR and CDR2 SFDVKD. The CDR3 loop reads CVTSTRPRDHYNEQYF. The CDR3 nucleotides are TGTGTCACCAGTACCAGGCCCAGGGACCACTACAATGAGCAGTACTTC.

This chain links TRBV6-2 or TRBV6-3 with TRBJ2-3, with no clear D. The CDR3 runs to 15 residues. Germline V lookup: CDR1 MNHEY, CDR2 SVGEGT. The V end was cut by 2 bases, the J end by 1 base, with 10 bases between. The CDR3 sequence is CASSYDGSRTDTQYF. The DNA for the CDR3 is TGTGCCAGCAGTTACGATGGGTCACGCACAGATACGCAGTATTTT.

The chain has TRBV7-3 and TRBJ2-1; 7 bases are a match to TRBD2. With V trimmed by 4 bases and J by 6 bases, 9 bases remained unmatched. Per the germline V gene, CDR1 is SGHTA and CDR2 is FQGTGA. This CDR3 is built from 15 residues. The chain's CDR3 is CASSSGLDGANEQFF. CDR3 bases: TGTGCCAGCAGCTCCGGACTAGACGGAGCCAATGAGCAGTTCTTC.

This clonotype has a single count. The chain employs TRBV6-2 or TRBV6-3 and TRBJ2-5; TRBD1 matches at 7 bases. There are 17 residues in the CDR3. Germline CDR1 MNHEY, CDR2 SVGEGT. V shed 6 bases, J shed 1 base, and the junction held 14 bases outside the gene matches. The CDR3 sequence: CASRRRIPDRAQETQYF. In nucleotides, the CDR3 is TGTGCCAGCAGACGCCGGATACCCGACAGGGCCCAAGAGACCCAGTACTTC.

The gene calls are TRBV20-1 and TRBJ2-1; D is unresolved. V lost 3 bases, J lost 6 bases, and 12 bases lay in between. CDR1 and CDR2 from the germline V gene are DFQATT and SNEGSKA (reference sequence). There are 13 residues in the CDR3. CDR3 nucleotide sequence: TGCAGTGCTAGCCTGCCGGAAAGCAATGAGCAGTTCTTC. Its translation is CSASLPESNEQFF.

The chain joins TRBV7-2 to TRBJ2-3; weak D call: TRBD1 (5 bases). CDR1 SGHTA and CDR2 FQGNSA come from the germline V gene. V lost 5 bases and J lost 2, with 11 bases in between. The CDR3 is made up of 14 amino acids. CDR3 region: CASSVVQDTDTQYF. The CDR3 DNA reads as TGTGCCAGCAGCGTGGTACAGGACACAGATACGCAGTATTTT.

The genes are TRBV10-1 and TRBJ2-4, with D hard to call. The tail of the sequence fits TRBJ2-7 better, so the J call may be wrong. Germline loops: CDR1 WNHNN, CDR2 SYGVQD (reference sequence). CDR3 length: 14 amino acids. This chain's CDR3 is CASSSRGGDYEQYF. The CDR3, as DNA: TGCGCCAGCAGTTCCCGAGGTGGAGACTACGAGCAGTACTTC.

The table lists this clonotype with a few counts. This chain connects TRBV6-1 to TRBJ2-1, with D tentatively TRBD1 or TRBD2 (6 bases each). There are 18 residues in the CDR3. Germline CDR1 MNHNS, CDR2 SASEGT. V lost 1 base, J lost 5 bases, and 21 bases lay in between. This CDR3 is CASSEVWGAGTGNNEQFF. Here the CDR3 DNA reads TGTGCCAGCAGTGAAGTTTGGGGGGCTGGGACGGGAAACAATGAGCAGTTCTTC.

This chain joins TRBV20-1 and TRBJ2-5, with 9 bases aligning to TRBD2. The DNA end lines up better with TRBJ2-7; the J call may be wrong. From germline, CDR1 is DFQATT and CDR2 SNEGSKA (reference sequence). CDR3 length: 15 amino acids. The chain's CDR3 is CSARDHTSGFYEQYF. The CDR3 region has the DNA TGCAGTGCTAGAGATCACACTAGCGGGTTCTACGAGCAGTACTTC.

About this clonotype itself: One base away lies a much larger clone, so this may be a sequencing read error. The CDR3 bases are TGTGCCAGCAGTCGGACAGGGGCCCCCAATCAGCCCCAGCATTTT. Translation gives CASSRTGAPNQPQHF. The chain links TRBV28 to TRBJ1-5; TRBD1 agrees at 9 bases. Looked up from germline, CDR1 is MDHEN and CDR2 is SYDVKM. The CDR3 contains 15 residues. Unmatched junction bases numbered 5, after V lost 5 bases and J lost 3 bases. Full variable domain (remainder filled in from reference TRBV28 and TRBJ1-5): DVKVTQSSRYLVKRTGEKVFLECVQDMDHENMFWYRQDPGLGLRLIYFSYDVKMKEKGDIPEGYSVSREKKERFSLILESASTNQTSMYLCASSRTGAPNQPQHFGDGTRLSIL.

The V call is TRBV16, the J call TRBJ2-4; D may match TRBD1 or TRBD2 (5 bases each). The J call may be faulty, since TRBJ2-7 better matches the DNA end. The CDR3 has 14 residues. Germline CDR1 is KGHSY and CDR2 is FQNENV. CDR3 sequence: CASSSQQGAYEQYF. The CDR3 nucleotides are TGTGCCAGCAGCTCACAGCAGGGAGCGTACGAGCAGTACTTC.

This clonotype appeared a single time. CDR3 in DNA: TGCAGTGCTAGGAAGCCGGGACACGGGCACACAGATACGCAGTATTTT. Its translation is CSARKPGHGHTDTQYF. V and J are TRBV20-1 and TRBJ2-3; the D gene is possibly TRBD1 (6 bases). V lost 3 bases and J 2 bases, leaving 18 bases between the germline ends. CDR1 and CDR2 (germline): DFQATT, SNEGSKA (reference sequence). The CDR3 totals 16 residues.

J is TRBJ2-2 and V is TRBV5-1; 7 nucleotides match TRBD1. V was clipped by 4 bases and J by 6 bases; unmatched bases: 9. The germline CDR1 and CDR2 sequences are SGHRS and YFSETQ. This CDR3 is 15 amino acids long. CDR3 sequence: CASSTDRPGPGELFF. The CDR3 bases are TGCGCCAGCAGCACGGACAGGCCAGGCCCCGGGGAGCTGTTTTTT.

The gene calls are TRBV20-1 and TRBJ2-5; D tentatively reads TRBD1 or TRBD2 (5 bases each). The CDR3 totals 13 residues. Germline V gives CDR1 DFQATT, CDR2 SNEGSKA (reference sequence). Trimming removed 2 bases from V and 3 bases from J, with 10 bases in between. The DNA for the CDR3 is TGCAGTGCTAGAAAGGGACCTAAAGAGACCCAGTACTTC. Translated: CSARKGPKETQYF.

The chain joins TRBV28 to TRBJ1-6; D perhaps matches TRBD1 (5 bases). Germline V gene data show CDR1 as MDHEN and CDR2 as SYDVKM. V lost 1 base, J lost 4 bases, and 5 bases lay in between. CDR3 size: 14 residues. CDR3 DNA sequence: TGTGCCAGCAGTTTATCAGGGTATAATTCACCCCTCCACTTT. As protein: CASSLSGYNSPLHF.

The gene calls are TRBV19 and TRBJ2-4, with TRBD2 identical over 8 bases. V gave up 3 bases and J gave up 6 bases; unmatched junction bases: 4. From germline, CDR1 is LNHDA and CDR2 SQIVND (reference sequence). This CDR3 comprises 14 residues. The CDR3 reads CASSIGRGANIQYF. The DNA of the CDR3 is TGTGCCAGTAGTATCGGGCGGGGGGCAAACATTCAGTACTTC.

The chain carries TRBV4-1 and TRBJ1-5, with 7 bases lining up with TRBD1. The V and J ends lost 2 bases and 4 bases, in that order; junction bases with no gene match: 11. The CDR3 loop spans 17 amino acids. Germline-derived CDR1 and CDR2 are MGHRA and YSYEKL. The CDR3 DNA is TGCGCCAGCAGCCAAACCGGACAGGCCCGCGAAAATCAGCCCCAGCATTTT. The encoded protein is CASSQTGQARENQPQHF.

The J gene is TRBJ2-7, the V gene TRBV7-2, with 8 bases lining up with TRBD1. Germline CDR1 is SGHTA and CDR2 is FQGNSA. V dropped 4 bases and J dropped 6; count of bases not matched to a gene: 8. This CDR3 spans 14 amino acids. This CDR3 is CASSSTGGRPEQYF. CDR3 bases: TGTGCCAGCAGCTCTACAGGGGGTCGGCCCGAGCAGTACTTC.

This clonotype appeared a few times. The chain has TRBV6-1 and TRBJ1-2; 7 bases are shared with TRBD1. This CDR3 is 15 amino acids long. Germline values: CDR1 MNHNS, CDR2 SASEGT. V was pared by 6 bases and J by 0 bases, with 7 bases of the junction left unmatched. The CDR3 bases are TGTGCCAGCAGGGCGGACAGGACCGCTAACTATGGCTACACCTTC. Translating gives CASRADRTANYGYTF.

This clonotype was observed a few times. The CDR3 DNA follows: TGTGCCAGCAGTTACGATCTATACAATGAGCAGTTCTTC. It yields the protein CASSYDLYNEQFF. The rearrangement uses TRBV6-6 and TRBJ2-1, with no clear D. CDR3 length: 13 amino acids. Germline V gene data show CDR1 as MNHNY and CDR2 as SVGAGI (reference sequence). V lost 2 bases and J 4 bases, leaving 6 bases between the germline ends.

The chain couples TRBV27 to TRBJ2-5; D gene uncertain. CDR3 length: 15 amino acids. Germline values: CDR1 MNHEY, CDR2 SMNVEV (reference sequence). V dropped 3 bases and J dropped 2 bases, with 13 bases sitting between them. CDR3 residues: CASSFGSFGQETQYF. DNA of the CDR3: TGTGCCAGCAGTTTCGGCAGTTTTGGGCAAGAGACCCAGTACTTC.

This clonotype was recorded a few times. This chain uses TRBV19 with TRBJ2-4; 9 bases are a match to TRBD1. The CDR3 has 18 amino acids. V was pared by 3 bases and J by 13 bases, with 22 bases of the junction left unmatched. Germline CDR1 reads LNHDA; CDR2 reads SQIVND (reference sequence). CDR3 sequence reads: CASSILKNAGTGTVEQYF. CDR3 nucleotide sequence: TGTGCCAGTAGTATTCTGAAGAACGCGGGGACAGGGACCGTGGAGCAGTACTTC.

This chain connects TRBV9 to TRBJ2-1; D tentatively reads TRBD1 or TRBD2 (8 bases each). This CDR3 spans 19 amino acids. CDR1 and CDR2 (germline): SGDLS, YYNGEE. Trimming pared 1 base from V and 0 bases from J, leaving 20 bases between. The CDR3 loop reads CASSVQGAPLAGSYNEQFF. CDR3 in DNA: TGTGCCAGCAGCGTACAGGGGGCGCCTCTAGCGGGCTCCTACAATGAGCAGTTCTTC. The complete variable domain, with remaining parts taken from reference TRBV9 and TRBJ2-1, reads DSGVTQTPKHLITATGQRVTLRCSPRSGDLSVYWYQQSLDQGLQFLIQYYNGEERAKGNILERFSAQQFPDLHSELNLSSLELGDSALYFCASSVQGAPLAGSYNEQFFGPGTRLTVL.